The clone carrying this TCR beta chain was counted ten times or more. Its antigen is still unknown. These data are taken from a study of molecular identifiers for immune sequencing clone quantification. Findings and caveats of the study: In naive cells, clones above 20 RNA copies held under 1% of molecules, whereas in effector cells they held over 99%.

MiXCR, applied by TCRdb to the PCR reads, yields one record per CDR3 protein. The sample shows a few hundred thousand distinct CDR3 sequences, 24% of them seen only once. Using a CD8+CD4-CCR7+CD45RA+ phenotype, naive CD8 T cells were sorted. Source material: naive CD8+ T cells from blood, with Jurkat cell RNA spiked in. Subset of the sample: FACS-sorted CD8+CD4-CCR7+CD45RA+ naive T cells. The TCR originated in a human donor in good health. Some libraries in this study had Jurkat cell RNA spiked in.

The CDR3 loop is CATDPGLRGNSPLHF. The DNA of the CDR3 is TGTGCCACCGACCCGGGACTACGGGGTAATTCACCCCTCCACTTT. V and J are TRBV19 and TRBJ1-6, with a tentative D call TRBD1 (5 bases). The germline CDR1 and CDR2 sequences are LNHDA and SQIVND (reference sequence). The CDR3 consists of 15 residues. Trimming shortened V by 10 bases and J by 6 bases, and 19 bases separated the two germline ends.